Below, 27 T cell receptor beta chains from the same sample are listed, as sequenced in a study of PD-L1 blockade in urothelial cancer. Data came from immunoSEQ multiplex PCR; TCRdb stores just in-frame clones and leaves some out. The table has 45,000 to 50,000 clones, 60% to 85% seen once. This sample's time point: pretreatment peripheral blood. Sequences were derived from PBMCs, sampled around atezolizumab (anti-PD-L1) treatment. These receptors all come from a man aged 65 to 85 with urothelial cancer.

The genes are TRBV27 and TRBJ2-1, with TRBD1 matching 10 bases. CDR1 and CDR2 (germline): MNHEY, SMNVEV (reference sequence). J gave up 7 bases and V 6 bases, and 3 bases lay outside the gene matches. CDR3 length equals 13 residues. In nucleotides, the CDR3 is TGTGCCAGCAGGGCGGGACAGGGGAATGAGCAGTTCTTC. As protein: CASRAGQGNEQFF.

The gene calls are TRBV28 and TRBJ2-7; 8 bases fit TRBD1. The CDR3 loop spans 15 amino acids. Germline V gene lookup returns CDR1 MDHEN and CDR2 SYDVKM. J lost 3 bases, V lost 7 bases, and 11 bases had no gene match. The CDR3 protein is CASTSARTGFYEQYF. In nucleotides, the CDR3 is TGTGCCAGCACCTCCGCCAGGACAGGGTTCTACGAGCAGTACTTC.

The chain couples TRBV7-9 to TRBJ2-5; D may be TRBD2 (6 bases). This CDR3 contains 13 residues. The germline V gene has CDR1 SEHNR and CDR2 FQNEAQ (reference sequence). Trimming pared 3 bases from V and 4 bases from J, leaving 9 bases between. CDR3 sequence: CASSFRLGETQYF. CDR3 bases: TGTGCCAGCAGCTTCCGACTAGGAGAGACCCAGTACTTC.

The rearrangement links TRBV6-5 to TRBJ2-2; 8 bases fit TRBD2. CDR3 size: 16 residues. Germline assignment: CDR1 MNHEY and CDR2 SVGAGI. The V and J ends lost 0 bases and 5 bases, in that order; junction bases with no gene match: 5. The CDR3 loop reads CASSYSRGLVTGELFF. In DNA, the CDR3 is TGTGCCAGCAGTTACTCGAGGGGACTAGTTACCGGGGAGCTGTTTTTT.

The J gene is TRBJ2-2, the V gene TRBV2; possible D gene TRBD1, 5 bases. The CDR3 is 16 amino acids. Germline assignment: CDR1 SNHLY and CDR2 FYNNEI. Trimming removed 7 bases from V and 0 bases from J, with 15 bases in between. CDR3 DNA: TGTGCCAGCACCCCTACAGGCGGCGCGAACACCGGGGAGCTGTTTTTT. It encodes CASTPTGGANTGELFF. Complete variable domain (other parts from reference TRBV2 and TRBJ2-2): EPEVTQTPSHQVTQMGQEVILRCVPISNHLYFYWYRQILGQKVEFLVSFYNNEISEKSEIFDDQFSVERPDGSNFTLKIRSTKLEDSAMYFCASTPTGGANTGELFFGEGSRLTVL.

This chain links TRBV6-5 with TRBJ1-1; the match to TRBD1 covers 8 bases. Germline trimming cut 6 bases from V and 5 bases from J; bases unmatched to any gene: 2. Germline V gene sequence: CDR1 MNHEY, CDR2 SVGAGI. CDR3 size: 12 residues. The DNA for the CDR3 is TGTGCCAGCAGCAGGGGGCGTACTGAAGCTTTCTTT. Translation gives CASSRGRTEAFF.

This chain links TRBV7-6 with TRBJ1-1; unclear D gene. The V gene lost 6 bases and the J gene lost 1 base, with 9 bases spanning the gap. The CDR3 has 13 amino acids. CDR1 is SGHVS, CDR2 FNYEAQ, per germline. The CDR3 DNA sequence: TGTGCCAGCAGTTTCCCGGGGAACACTGAAGCTTTCTTT. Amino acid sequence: CASSFPGNTEAFF.

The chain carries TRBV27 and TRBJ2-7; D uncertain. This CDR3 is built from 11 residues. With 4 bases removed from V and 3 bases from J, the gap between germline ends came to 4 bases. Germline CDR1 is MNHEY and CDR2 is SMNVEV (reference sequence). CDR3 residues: CASSSYYEQYF. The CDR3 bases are TGTGCCAGCAGTTCCTACTACGAGCAGTACTTC.

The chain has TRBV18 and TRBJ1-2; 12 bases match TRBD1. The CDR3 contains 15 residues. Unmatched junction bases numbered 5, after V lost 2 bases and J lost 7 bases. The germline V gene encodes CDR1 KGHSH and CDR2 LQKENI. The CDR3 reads CASSPEGQGAVGYTF. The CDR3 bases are TGTGCCAGCTCACCAGAGGGACAGGGGGCTGTTGGCTACACCTTC.

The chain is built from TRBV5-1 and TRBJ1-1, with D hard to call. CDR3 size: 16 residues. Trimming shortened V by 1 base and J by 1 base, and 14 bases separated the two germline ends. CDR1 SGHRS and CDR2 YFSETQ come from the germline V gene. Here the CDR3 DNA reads TGCGCCAGCAGCTTGCACGGAGCTGCTGAGAACACTGAAGCTTTCTTT. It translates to CASSLHGAAENTEAFF.

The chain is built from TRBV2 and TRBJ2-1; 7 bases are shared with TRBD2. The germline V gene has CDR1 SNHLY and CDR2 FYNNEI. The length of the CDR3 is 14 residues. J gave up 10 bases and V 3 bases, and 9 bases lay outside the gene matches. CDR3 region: CASSDHREVGEQFF. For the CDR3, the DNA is TGTGCCAGCAGTGACCATCGGGAGGTAGGCGAGCAGTTCTTC.

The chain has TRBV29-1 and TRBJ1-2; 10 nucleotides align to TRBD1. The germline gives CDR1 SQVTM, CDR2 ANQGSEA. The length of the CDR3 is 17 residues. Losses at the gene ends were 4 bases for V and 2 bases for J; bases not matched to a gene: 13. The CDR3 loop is CSVVRPSWDRGNYGYTF. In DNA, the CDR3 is TGCAGCGTTGTAAGGCCCTCTTGGGACAGGGGAAACTATGGCTACACCTTC.

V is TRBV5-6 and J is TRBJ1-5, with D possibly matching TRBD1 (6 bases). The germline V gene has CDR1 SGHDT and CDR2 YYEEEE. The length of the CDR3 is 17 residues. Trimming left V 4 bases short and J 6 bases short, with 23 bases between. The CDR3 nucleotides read TGTGCCAGCAGCGTAGGAGGGAAGGGGGAGGGCAGTCAGCCCCAGCATTTT. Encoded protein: CASSVGGKGEGSQPQHF.

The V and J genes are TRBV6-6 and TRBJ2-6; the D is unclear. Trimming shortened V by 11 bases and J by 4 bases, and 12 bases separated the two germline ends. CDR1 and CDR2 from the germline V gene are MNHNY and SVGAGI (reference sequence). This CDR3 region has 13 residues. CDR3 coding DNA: TGTGCCTATCGGGTCGAAGGGGCCAACGTCCTGACTTTC. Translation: CAYRVEGANVLTF.

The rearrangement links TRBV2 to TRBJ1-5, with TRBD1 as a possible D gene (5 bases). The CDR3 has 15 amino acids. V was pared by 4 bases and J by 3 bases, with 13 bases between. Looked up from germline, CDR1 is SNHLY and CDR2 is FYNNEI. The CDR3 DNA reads TGTGCCAGCAGTGGTTCGACAGCTTCCAATCAGCCCCAGCATTTT. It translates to CASSGSTASNQPQHF.

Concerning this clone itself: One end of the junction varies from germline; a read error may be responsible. CDR3 sequence: CASSYLSSGHLFF. The CDR3 region has the DNA TGTGCCAGCAGTTACCTCAGCTCGGGACACCTCTTTTTC. The V call is TRBV6-6, the J call TRBJ2-7, with D possibly being TRBD1 (6 bases). CDR3 length: 13 amino acids. Germline V CDR1 and CDR2: MNHNY, SVGAGI (reference sequence).

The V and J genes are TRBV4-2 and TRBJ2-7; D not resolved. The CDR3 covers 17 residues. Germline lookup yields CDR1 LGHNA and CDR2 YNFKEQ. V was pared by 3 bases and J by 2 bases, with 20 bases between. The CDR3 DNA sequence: TGTGCCAGCAGCCACTTCCAGACCCTCCGCGGAGCCTACGAGCAGTACTTC. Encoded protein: CASSHFQTLRGAYEQYF.

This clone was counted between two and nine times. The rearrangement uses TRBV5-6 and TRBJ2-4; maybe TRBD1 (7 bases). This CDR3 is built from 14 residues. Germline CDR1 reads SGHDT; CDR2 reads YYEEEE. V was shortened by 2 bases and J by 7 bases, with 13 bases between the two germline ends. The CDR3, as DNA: TGTGCCAGCAGCTTCTGGACAGGAGGGAACATTCAGTACTTC. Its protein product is CASSFWTGGNIQYF.

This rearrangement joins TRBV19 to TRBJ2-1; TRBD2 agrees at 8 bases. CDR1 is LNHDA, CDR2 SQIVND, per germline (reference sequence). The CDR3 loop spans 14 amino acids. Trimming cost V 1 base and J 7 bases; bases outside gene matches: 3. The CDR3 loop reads CASSIGGGRNEQFF. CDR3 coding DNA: TGTGCCAGTAGTATAGGTGGCGGGAGGAATGAGCAGTTCTTC.

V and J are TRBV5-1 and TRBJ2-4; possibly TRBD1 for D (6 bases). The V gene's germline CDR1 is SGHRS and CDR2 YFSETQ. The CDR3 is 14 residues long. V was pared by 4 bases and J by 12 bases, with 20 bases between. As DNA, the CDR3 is TGCGCCAGCAGCCCAGATGACAGGCAGGGCTCTCAGTACTTC. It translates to CASSPDDRQGSQYF. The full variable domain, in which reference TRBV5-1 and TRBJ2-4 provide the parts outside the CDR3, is KAGVTQTPRYLIKTRGQQVTLSCSPISGHRSVSWYQQTPGQGLQFLFEYFSETQRNKGNFPGRFSGRQFSNSRSEMNVSTLELGDSALYLCASSPDDRQGSQYFGAGTRLSVL.

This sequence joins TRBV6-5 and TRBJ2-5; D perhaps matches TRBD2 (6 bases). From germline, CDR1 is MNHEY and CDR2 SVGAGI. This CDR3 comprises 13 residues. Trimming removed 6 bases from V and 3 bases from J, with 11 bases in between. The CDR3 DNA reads TGTGCCAGCAGCCGGACTACGGAAGAGACCCAGTACTTC. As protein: CASSRTTEETQYF.

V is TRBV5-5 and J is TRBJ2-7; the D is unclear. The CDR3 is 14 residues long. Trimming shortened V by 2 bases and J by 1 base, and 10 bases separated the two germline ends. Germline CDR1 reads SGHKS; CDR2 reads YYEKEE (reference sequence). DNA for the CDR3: TGTGCCAGCAGCTTTAGCCTAGTATCCTACGAGCAGTACTTC. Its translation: CASSFSLVSYEQYF.

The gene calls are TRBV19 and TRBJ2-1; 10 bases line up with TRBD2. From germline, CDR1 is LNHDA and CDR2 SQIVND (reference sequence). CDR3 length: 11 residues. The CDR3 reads CAAGGMVEQFF. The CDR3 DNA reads TGTGCAGCGGGAGGGATGGTTGAGCAGTTCTTC.

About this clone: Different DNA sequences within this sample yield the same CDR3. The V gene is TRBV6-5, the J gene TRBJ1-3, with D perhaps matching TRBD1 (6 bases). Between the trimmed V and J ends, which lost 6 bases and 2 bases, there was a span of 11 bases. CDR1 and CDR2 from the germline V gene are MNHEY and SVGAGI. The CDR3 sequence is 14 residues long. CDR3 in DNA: TGTGCCAGCAGCCGGCAGGGGACTGGAAACACCATATATTTT. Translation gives CASSRQGTGNTIYF.

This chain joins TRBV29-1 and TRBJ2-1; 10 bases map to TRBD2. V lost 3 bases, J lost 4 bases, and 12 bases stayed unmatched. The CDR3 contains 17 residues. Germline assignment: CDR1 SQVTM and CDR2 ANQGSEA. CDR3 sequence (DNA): TGCAGCGTTGACGCCCAGGGGAGCGGGAGGGGTTACAATGAGCAGTTCTTC. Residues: CSVDAQGSGRGYNEQFF.

CDR3 loop: CASSLATSGTNEQFF. The CDR3 DNA is TGCGCCAGCAGCTTGGCGACTAGCGGTACCAATGAGCAGTTCTTC. The V and J genes are TRBV5-1 and TRBJ2-1; 9 bases agree with TRBD2. CDR1 SGHRS and CDR2 YFSETQ come from the germline V gene. Trimming cost V 0 bases and J 6 bases; bases outside gene matches: 4. CDR3 size: 15 residues.

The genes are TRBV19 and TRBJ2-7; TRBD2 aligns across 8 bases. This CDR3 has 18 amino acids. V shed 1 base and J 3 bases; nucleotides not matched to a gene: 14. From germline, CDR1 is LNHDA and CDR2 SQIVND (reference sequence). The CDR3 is CASSIVARGSGSLYEQYF. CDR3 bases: TGTGCCAGTAGTATAGTTGCCAGGGGAAGCGGGAGTCTCTACGAGCAGTACTTC. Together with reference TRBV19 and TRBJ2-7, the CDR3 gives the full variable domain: DGGITQSPKYLFRKEGQNVTLSCEQNLNHDAMYWYRQDPGQGLRLIYYSQIVNDFQKGDIAEGYSVSREKKESFPLTVTSAQKNPTAFYLCASSIVARGSGSLYEQYFGPGTRLTVT.